The T cell receptor (beta chain) under discussion was sequenced for a study of blood T cell repertoires in COVID-19. Overall study context: Some COVID-19 samples were acute and others convalescent; all came from the United States, Italy and Spain. Nucleic acid was either cDNA or gDNA, and it came from T cells, B-cell-depleted T cells, or PBMCs.

In the authors' workflow: The authors estimated nucleated cell counts from reference gene primer amplification. This table comes from immunoSEQ multiplex PCR, and its TCRdb copy is limited to in-frame clones, with some not included. The DNA gave D and trimming, while V, J and clone size come from that table. The table shows roughly 130,000 clones, with more than 75% occurring only once. The sequence was collected from a woman aged 60 to 75 with acute or convalescent COVID-19. The sample was peripheral blood.

The CDR3 DNA sequence: TGTGCCAGCCTCAAGGGACAGGACGGGAGGCAGCCCCAGCATTTT. Its protein product is CASLKGQDGRQPQHF. The chain recombines TRBV6-5 with TRBJ1-5, with 8 bases matching TRBD1. V lost 8 bases and J lost 7; bases outside the gene matches: 13. Germline V gene sequence: CDR1 MNHEY, CDR2 SVGAGI. The CDR3 runs 15 residues.